Listed below are T cell receptor beta chains from one sample, sequenced in a study of response to subunit inactivated influenza vaccine. TCRdb ran MiXCR on the RT-PCR reads and lists one entry per CDR3 protein. The sample holds about 500,000 distinct CDR3 sequences, approximately 15% seen once. The material was CD4+ T cells sorted from PBMCs, obtained less than 25 months after vaccination. The receptors originated from a man between 50 and 70 years old who received an inactivated influenza vaccine. CDR3s include the opening cysteine and the closing phenylalanine or tryptophan. The order of the fields is J gene, clone size, CDR3 length, V gene, D gene, CDR3 DNA, CDR3 protein. D genes are given only for firm matches. The size field is filled for only some rows; it gives once, few, many or a size class.

TRBJ1-2 | . | 14 | TRBV4-3 | . | TGCGCCAGCAGCCAGGCCCCCGGGTACTATGGCTACACCTTC | CASSQAPGYYGYTF
TRBJ2-7 | once | 15 | TRBV3-1 | TRBD2 | TGTGCCAGCAGCCAGTTTAGCGGGAGGACTTACGAGCAGTACTTC | CASSQFSGRTYEQYF
TRBJ2-1 | few | 16 | TRBV7-8 | . | TGTGCCAGCAGCCCAATATCGGGGGTCGGGGGCAATGAGCAGTTCTTC | CASSPISGVGGNEQFF
TRBJ2-5 | . | 16 | TRBV20-1 | TRBD1 | TGCAGTGCTAGAGATACCGGGACAGGCTCGGGGGAGACCCAGTACTTC | CSARDTGTGSGETQYF
TRBJ2-7 | few | 15 | TRBV4-3 | . | TGCGCCAGCAGCCAAGGCCCGGAGAGCTCCTACGAGCAGTACTTC | CASSQGPESSYEQYF
TRBJ2-7 | . | 15 | TRBV20-1 | TRBD2 | TGCAGTGCCAGGACTAGCGGGAGGCTCCGCTACGAGCAGTACTTC | CSARTSGRLRYEQYF
TRBJ2-1 | many | 13 | TRBV7-3 | . | TGTGCCAGCAGCTCATCCCCCGGCAATGAGCAGTTCTTC | CASSSSPGNEQFF
TRBJ2-1 | . | 17 | TRBV7-2 | TRBD2 | TGTGCCAGCAGCTTAGGTCCCCTAGCGGGATCCGGGAATGAGCAGTTCTTC | CASSLGPLAGSGNEQFF
TRBJ2-1 | many | 17 | TRBV20-1 | . | TGCAGTGCTAGGCCAGGGTTAGGTGTGTACAGAAACAATGAGCAGTTCTTC | CSARPGLGVYRNNEQFF
TRBJ1-6 | few | 14 | TRBV20-1 | TRBD1 | TGCAGTGCAAAGATGGGACAGGGTAATTCACCCCTCCACTTT | CSAKMGQGNSPLHF
TRBJ2-5 | few | 14 | TRBV12-3/TRBV12-4 | . | TGTGCCAGCAGTTTTCCGGGGGCCATTGAGACCCAGTACTTC | CASSFPGAIETQYF
TRBJ2-1 | few | 16 | TRBV6-1 | TRBD2 | TGTGCCAGCAGACTAGCGGAGGCGAGCTCCTACAATGAGCAGTTCTTC | CASRLAEASSYNEQFF
TRBJ2-1 | few | 15 | TRBV7-2 | . | TGTGCCAGCAGCTTAAAAAGGGGCTATGACAATGAGCAGTTCTTC | CASSLKRGYDNEQFF
TRBJ2-7 | few | 15 | TRBV2 | TRBD2 | TGTGCCAGCAGTGAGGAGACTAGCGGCCCTTACGAGCAGTACTTC | CASSEETSGPYEQYF
TRBJ2-3 | few | 16 | TRBV5-1 | . | TGCGCCAGCAGCTTGGCCCGCGGGACAGGCACAGATACGCAGTATTTT | CASSLARGTGTDTQYF
TRBJ1-4 | few | 14 | TRBV14 | . | TGTGCCAGCAGCCAACCAGGGTGGAATGAAAAACTGTTTTTT | CASSQPGWNEKLFF
TRBJ2-7 | . | 13 | TRBV6-6 | . | TGTGCCAGCAGTTTTGGACCGAACTACGAGCAGTACTTC | CASSFGPNYEQYF
TRBJ2-1 | many | 17 | TRBV5-6 | TRBD2 | TGTGCCAGCAGCCCTGGACTAGCGCCATTCCTCCACAATGAGCAGTTCTTC | CASSPGLAPFLHNEQFF
TRBJ2-1 | . | 16 | TRBV20-1 | TRBD2 | TGCAGTGCTAGAGATCGGCGACTAGCGGGAGTTAATGAGCAGTTCTTC | CSARDRRLAGVNEQFF
TRBJ2-5 | . | 16 | TRBV20-1 | . | TGCAGTGCCCCAAACTTAAAAAAGAGCGGCCAAGAGACCCAGTACTTC | CSAPNLKKSGQETQYF
TRBJ1-5 | few | 15 | TRBV7-2 | TRBD1 | TGTGCCAGCAGCTCCAGGGGGGTGAGCAATCAGCCCCAGCATTTT | CASSSRGVSNQPQHF
TRBJ1-1 | . | 14 | TRBV3-1 | . | TGTGCCAGCAGCGAAGCTGCAAGGGGCACTGAAGCTTTCTTT | CASSEAARGTEAFF
TRBJ2-1 | many | 11 | TRBV11-2 | . | TGTGCCAGCAGCTTTGATAATGAGCAGTTCTTC | CASSFDNEQFF
TRBJ2-1 | few | 15 | TRBV11-1 | TRBD2 | TGTGCCAGCAGCTATCTAGCGGGGTCCTACAATGAGCAGTTCTTC | CASSYLAGSYNEQFF
TRBJ2-7 | few | 16 | TRBV4-2 | TRBD2 | TGTGCCAGCAGCCTTCACTCAGCGGGGACTAGCTACGAGCAGTACTTC | CASSLHSAGTSYEQYF
TRBJ2-2 | few | 14 | TRBV27 | . | TGTGCCAGCAGTTGGGGGGCCGGAGCCGGGGAGCTGTTTTTT | CASSWGAGAGELFF
TRBJ2-5 | . | 14 | TRBV4-1 | . | TGCGCCAGCAGCCCTCTGGGGGTCCCCGAGACCCAGTACTTC | CASSPLGVPETQYF
TRBJ1-1 | few | 13 | TRBV12-3/TRBV12-4 | . | TGTGCCAGCAGTTCAGTCATGAACACTGAAGCTTTCTTT | CASSSVMNTEAFF
TRBJ2-1 | few | 15 | TRBV19 | TRBD1 | TGTGCCAGTAGTATACCGGGACAGGGCTACAATGAGCAGTTCTTC | CASSIPGQGYNEQFF
TRBJ1-4 | many | 15 | TRBV5-1 | . | TGCGCCAGCAGCATTGGAGGGGACCTCCATGAAAAACTGTTTTTT | CASSIGGDLHEKLFF
TRBJ1-2 | . | 17 | TRBV20-1 | . | TGCAGTGCTCCCTCCGGGACACACTCCCCTTCCTTCTATGGCTACACCTTC | CSAPSGTHSPSFYGYTF
TRBJ2-1 | few | 15 | TRBV19 | . | TGTGCCAGTACTATTAGCGGACAGGTGAATAGGGAGCAGTTCTTC | CASTISGQVNREQFF